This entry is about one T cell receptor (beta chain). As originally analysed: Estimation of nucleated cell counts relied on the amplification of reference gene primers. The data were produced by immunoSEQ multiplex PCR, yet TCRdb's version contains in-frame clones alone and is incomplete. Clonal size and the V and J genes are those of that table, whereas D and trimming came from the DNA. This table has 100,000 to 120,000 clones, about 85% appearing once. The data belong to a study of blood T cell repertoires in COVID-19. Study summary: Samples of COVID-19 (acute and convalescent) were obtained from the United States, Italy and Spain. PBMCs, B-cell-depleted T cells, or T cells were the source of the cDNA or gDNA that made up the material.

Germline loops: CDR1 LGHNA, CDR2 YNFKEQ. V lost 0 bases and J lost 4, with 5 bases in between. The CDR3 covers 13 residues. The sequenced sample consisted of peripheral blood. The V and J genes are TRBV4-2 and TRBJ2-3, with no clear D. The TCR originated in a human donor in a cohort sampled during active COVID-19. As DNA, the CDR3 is TGTGCCAGCAGCCAAGATCTCCCAGATACGCAGTATTTT. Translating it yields CASSQDLPDTQYF.